This TCR beta chain was found in a study of cytomegalovirus exposure and HLA in healthy donors. The overall study: One earlier analysis, a look at roughly 180 million T cells, found roughly 120 million unique TCR beta sequences.

Concerning this clone itself: The antigen is undetermined.

The PCR contained 60 Vbeta and 13 Jbeta primers. The method was immunoSEQ multiplex PCR; TCRdb's version includes in-frame clones alone and lacks a portion of them. The sample includes around 180,000 clones, 84% of them seen just once. The CDR3 has 12 residues. V dropped 0 bases and J dropped 11 bases, with 9 bases sitting between them. The V gene's germline CDR1 is KGHSH and CDR2 LQKENI. Overall study findings and caveats: Clonal expansion was found to be greater in HLA-associated TCR beta chains than in equally common others in a later analysis. An analysis was carried out later, and it reportedly showed fewer N-insertions in an Asian-associated ancestry cluster than the roughly 670-donor mean. Later analysis showed TCR association rates varying by HLA locus, highest for DRB1 and lowest for HLA-C.

The chain has TRBV18 and TRBJ2-3; D uncertain. Sequenced input: PBMCs. This receptor was identified in a girl aged 2-15 years in good health and CMV-seropositive. As DNA, the CDR3 is TGTGCCAGCTCACCACCGGAGAGTCTGCAGTATTTT. Its protein is CASSPPESLQYF.